A selection of T cell receptor beta chains follows, all from one sample in a study of blood T cells in healthy people across ages. TCRdb reprocessed the 5' RACE reads via MiXCR and lists one record per CDR3 protein. This sample has around 780,000 distinct CDR3 sequences, with around 25% found just once. The same data also contributed to another study, on T cells of mothers and their children.

Sequencing input: blood. The receptor set was obtained from a boy aged 10-17 years in good health. Each CDR3 is given with its conserved first and last residue. D genes are given only for firm matches. A clone size is listed for some rows: how often the clone was seen (once, few, many), or a class if it is expanded.

clone_size j_call d_call v_call cdr3_aa cdr3_nt
- TRBJ2-7 TRBD1 TRBV6-1 CASSEARTGLGRNEQYF TGTGCCAGCAGTGAAGCCCGGACAGGGCTAGGAAGGAACGAGCAGTACTTC
- TRBJ2-1 TRBD2 TRBV6-1 CASSNREVGYNEQFF TGTGCCAGCAGTAACCGGGAGGTGGGATACAATGAGCAGTTCTTC
- TRBJ1-2 TRBD1 TRBV30 CAWSRKTGDYGYTF TGTGCCTGGAGTAGGAAGACAGGGGACTATGGCTACACCTTC
few TRBJ2-5 - TRBV6-6 CASRGYSGETQYF TGTGCCAGCAGAGGTTATAGCGGAGAGACCCAGTACTTC
few TRBJ2-5 TRBD2 TRBV3-1 CASSQPGLAGETQYF TGTGCCAGCAGCCAGCCGGGACTAGCGGGCGAGACCCAGTACTTC
- TRBJ2-5 - TRBV5-1 CASSPWVGQETQYF TGCGCCAGCAGCCCCTGGGTGGGCCAAGAGACCCAGTACTTC
few TRBJ1-4 - TRBV12-3/TRBV12-4 CASSRTENEKLFF TGTGCCAGCAGCCGGACAGAGAATGAAAAACTGTTTTTT
- TRBJ1-2 - TRBV7-2 CASSRRQNLYGYTF TGTGCCAGCAGCCGAAGACAGAACCTCTATGGCTACACCTTC
- TRBJ2-2 - TRBV5-5 CASSLKAGQTGELFF TGTGCCAGCAGCTTGAAGGCAGGGCAAACCGGGGAGCTGTTTTTT
few TRBJ1-4 - TRBV5-5 CASSRQPGEKLFF TGTGCCAGCAGCCGACAGCCGGGAGAAAAACTGTTTTTT
many TRBJ2-5 TRBD1 TRBV5-1 CASSLAGQGGETQYF TGCGCCAGCAGCTTGGCCGGACAGGGGGGAGAGACCCAGTACTTC
few TRBJ1-2 - TRBV10-3 CAISGKTGGVDGYTF TGTGCCATCAGTGGCAAGACAGGAGGCGTGGATGGCTACACCTTC
- TRBJ2-1 TRBD2 TRBV7-3 CVSSSSTSGGWDEQFF TGTGTCAGCAGCTCATCGACTAGCGGGGGGTGGGATGAGCAGTTCTTC
many TRBJ2-1 - TRBV3-1 CASSQRGNEQFF TGTGCCAGCAGCCAAAGAGGTAATGAGCAGTTCTTC
few TRBJ2-5 - TRBV20-1 CSARTGTSIGEQLF TGCAGTGCTAGGACCGGGACCTCCATCGGTGAGCAGCTCTTC
few TRBJ2-3 TRBD1 TRBV9 CASSFRDRPTDTQYF TGTGCCAGCAGCTTCCGGGACAGGCCCACAGATACGCAGTATTTT
- TRBJ1-6 - TRBV3-1 CASSQGTGRAPLHF TGTGCCAGCAGCCAAGGAACCGGACGGGCCCCCCTCCACTTT
many TRBJ2-3 TRBD2 TRBV7-7 CASSAGLAGGYTQYF TGTGCCAGCAGCGCCGGACTAGCGGGGGGTTATACGCAGTATTTT
- TRBJ2-7 - TRBV7-9 CASTRTDYYEQYF TGTGCCAGCACTCGGACAGACTACTACGAGCAGTACTTC
few TRBJ2-5 - TRBV9 CASSVLQGTGETQYF TGTGCCAGCAGCGTCCTCCAGGGGACGGGAGAGACCCAGTACTTC
- TRBJ1-5 - TRBV6-2/TRBV6-3 CASSYGGRSQPQHF TGTGCCAGCAGTTACGGAGGCCGCAGCCAGCCCCAGCATTTT
few TRBJ2-5 TRBD1 TRBV5-1 CASKSTGGGQETQYF TGCGCCAGCAAATCGACAGGGGGAGGCCAAGAGACCCAGTACTTC
- TRBJ2-1 TRBD1 TRBV7-3 CASSWDRGYNEQFF TGTGCCAGCAGCTGGGACAGGGGTTACAATGAGCAGTTCTTC
- TRBJ2-3 - TRBV5-1 CASSERERGTDTQYF TGCGCCAGCAGCGAAAGGGAGAGGGGCACAGATACGCAGTATTTT
- TRBJ1-1 - TRBV5-1 CASSPEALGEAFF TGCGCCAGCAGCCCAGAAGCCCTAGGGGAAGCTTTCTTT
few TRBJ2-5 - TRBV12-5 CASGLADRRGTQYF TGTGCTAGTGGTTTGGCCGACAGGCGGGGGACCCAGTACTTC
few TRBJ2-4 TRBD2 TRBV15 CATSRELAGVAKNIQYF TGTGCCACCAGCAGAGAACTAGCGGGGGTAGCCAAAAACATTCAGTACTTC
few TRBJ2-7 - TRBV6-6 CASSYSELQDPYEQYF TGTGCCAGCAGTTACTCGGAGCTTCAAGACCCCTACGAGCAGTACTTC
- TRBJ2-7 - TRBV3-1 CASSQIDRGGEQYF TGTGCCAGCAGCCAGATAGATCGGGGAGGCGAGCAGTACTTC
- TRBJ2-1 - TRBV6-6 CASSYSVQSSYNEQFF TGTGCCAGCAGTTACTCTGTCCAGAGCTCCTACAATGAGCAGTTCTTC
few TRBJ2-3 TRBD2 TRBV5-6 CATHTWGGSTDTQYF TGTGCAACCCATACTTGGGGGGGAAGCACAGATACGCAGTATTTT
- TRBJ1-6 - TRBV12-3/TRBV12-4 CASSLKGSGSPLHF TGTGCCAGCAGTTTAAAGGGGTCTGGTTCACCCCTCCACTTT
- TRBJ2-1 - TRBV24-1 CATGESLTINEQFF TGTGCCACCGGAGAGTCTCTGACTATCAATGAGCAGTTCTTC